A single sample gave rise to the 31 T cell receptor beta chains below, sequenced in a study of technical replicates of blood from a few donors. The method was immunoSEQ multiplex PCR; TCRdb's version includes in-frame clones alone and lacks a portion of them. The sample consists of some 48,000 clones, around 96% of them appearing once. The sequenced sample was T cells isolated from PBMCs. These receptors all stem from a human donor in good health.

The chain combines TRBV19 with TRBJ1-1; 7 bases fit TRBD1. With V trimmed by 5 bases and J by 3 bases, 6 bases remained unmatched. This CDR3 comprises 14 residues. Germline assignment: CDR1 LNHDA and CDR2 SQIVND (reference sequence). The CDR3 is CASSETGADTEAFF. The CDR3 DNA follows: TGTGCCAGTAGTGAAACAGGGGCGGACACTGAAGCTTTCTTT.

This rearrangement joins TRBV29-1 to TRBJ2-7; 12 positions match TRBD2. Germline-derived CDR1 and CDR2 are SQVTM and ANQGSEA. The CDR3 length is 13 residues. The junction had 6 bases not matched to a gene; V was cut back by 6 bases and J by 6 bases. The CDR3 DNA follows: TGCAGCGTCAGACTAGCGGGAGTAGGCGAGCAGTACTTC. Its protein is CSVRLAGVGEQYF.

The chain joins TRBV7-2 to TRBJ1-2; D is ambiguous. Germline V CDR1 and CDR2: SGHTA, FQGNSA. V lost 4 bases and J lost 6, with 15 bases in between. The CDR3 loop spans 14 amino acids. The CDR3 region is CASSSRNQWHGYTF. As DNA, the CDR3 is TGTGCCAGCAGCTCTAGGAACCAATGGCATGGCTACACCTTC.

CDR3 loop: CASSLDLTGGSDTQYF. The CDR3 DNA follows: TGTGCCAGCAGCTTAGATTTGACAGGGGGCTCAGATACGCAGTATTTT. The chain is built from TRBV7-2 and TRBJ2-3; 10 positions agree with TRBD1. Germline assignment: CDR1 SGHTA and CDR2 FQGNSA. The CDR3 length is 16 residues. After removal of 1 base from V and 4 bases from J, the junction contained 5 bases not matched to a gene. Together with reference TRBV7-2 and TRBJ2-3, the CDR3 gives the full variable domain: GAGVSQSPSNKVTEKGKDVELRCDPISGHTALYWYRQSLGQGLEFLIYFQGNSAPDKSGLPSDRFSAERTGGSVSTLTIQRTQQEDSAVYLCASSLDLTGGSDTQYFGPGTRLTVL.

This clone was seen only once. The J gene is TRBJ1-2, the V gene TRBV27; a possible D gene is TRBD1 (6 bases). V shed 6 bases and J shed 4 bases, with 12 bases lying between them. Looked up from germline, CDR1 is MNHEY and CDR2 is SMNVEV (reference sequence). This CDR3 spans 13 amino acids. The CDR3 DNA sequence: TGTGCCAGCAGACCGCGACAGGTCTATGGCTACACCTTC. This translates into CASRPRQVYGYTF.

V gene TRBV25-1 combines with J gene TRBJ2-7, with D possibly matching TRBD2 (5 bases). V was clipped by 0 bases and J by 6 bases, with 9 bases between them. The CDR3 extends over 13 amino acids. The germline CDR1 and CDR2 sequences are MGHDK and SYGVNS. The CDR3 bases are TGTGCCAGCAGTGAATATAGAGGGCTCGAGCAGTACTTC. Its translation is CASSEYRGLEQYF.

As for this clone: The final CDR3 position lacks the conserved phenylalanine or tryptophan, pointing to a likely read error. It is unclear where the CDR3 begins or ends on the DNA, so no DNA is shown, and the CDR3 is as TCRdb lists it. The chain combines TRBV10-3 with TRBJ2-7; no DNA check was done on the table's D call, TRBD2. The CDR3 is 12 amino acids in total, end residues counted. Germline assignment: CDR1 ENHRY and CDR2 SYGVKD. CDR3 residues: CAISESRTSGCG.

The chain couples TRBV6-5 to TRBJ2-2; 8 bases fit TRBD2. Germline V gene sequence: CDR1 MNHEY, CDR2 SVGAGI. The junction had 7 bases not matched to a gene; V was cut back by 5 bases and J by 8 bases. The CDR3 runs 14 residues. The CDR3 is CASSPGLAPGELFF. CDR3 nucleotide sequence: TGTGCCAGCAGTCCCGGACTAGCCCCGGGGGAGCTGTTTTTT.

The rearrangement links TRBV6-5 to TRBJ1-5, with TRBD1 matching over 8 bases. V shed 9 bases, J shed 3 bases, and the junction held 4 bases outside the gene matches. CDR3 length: 13 amino acids. The germline V gene has CDR1 MNHEY and CDR2 SVGAGI. CDR3 coding DNA: TGTGCCAGTAGGACAGGGTTCAATCAGCCCCAGCATTTT. Translating it yields CASRTGFNQPQHF.

The rearrangement joins TRBV2 to TRBJ1-5; the D gene is possibly TRBD1 (6 bases). V was pared by 7 bases and J by 5 bases, with 9 bases between. The CDR3 is 12 residues long. The germline CDR1 and CDR2 sequences are SNHLY and FYNNEI. CDR3 sequence (DNA): TGTGCCAGCACCCCAGGGGATCAGCCCCAGCATTTT. Residues: CASTPGDQPQHF.

The rearrangement uses TRBV5-6 and TRBJ1-2; possible D gene TRBD1, 6 bases. The CDR3 has 16 amino acids. The V gene lost 0 bases and the J gene lost 8 bases, with 20 bases spanning the gap. CDR1 and CDR2 from the germline V gene are SGHDT and YYEEEE. The CDR3, as DNA: TGTGCCAGCAGCTTGGCCCAGGACAGATTGTTTCGGGGCTACACCTTC. The encoded protein is CASSLAQDRLFRGYTF.

This sequence joins TRBV19 and TRBJ1-5, with 8 bases aligning to TRBD1. Unmatched junction bases numbered 9, after V lost 5 bases and J lost 3 bases. The CDR3 totals 16 residues. In germline, CDR1 is LNHDA, CDR2 SQIVND (reference sequence). The chain's CDR3 is CASSPIKTGANQPQHF. CDR3 DNA: TGTGCCAGTAGTCCTATCAAGACAGGGGCCAATCAGCCCCAGCATTTT.

The chain couples TRBV6-5 to TRBJ2-5, with 7 bases aligning to TRBD1. This CDR3 is built from 13 residues. The junction had 5 bases not matched to a gene; V was cut back by 5 bases and J by 5 bases. Germline values: CDR1 MNHEY, CDR2 SVGAGI. The CDR3 DNA reads as TGTGCCAGCAGTAGACAGGGCCAGGAGACCCAGTACTTC. Translating it yields CASSRQGQETQYF.

The chain has TRBV25-1 and TRBJ2-5, with 7 nucleotides matching TRBD1. The germline gives CDR1 MGHDK, CDR2 SYGVNS. This CDR3 has 16 residues. J was trimmed by 5 bases and V by 3 bases; bases with no gene match: 12. The CDR3, as DNA: TGTGCCAGCAGTGATTCCCGGACAGGTGATTTGGAGACCCAGTACTTC. This sequence encodes CASSDSRTGDLETQYF.

The chain employs TRBV18 and TRBJ1-5; D is perhaps TRBD1 (6 bases). V was clipped by 4 bases and J by 3 bases, with 13 bases between them. CDR3 size: 15 residues. Germline CDR1 reads KGHSH; CDR2 reads LQKENI. The CDR3 coding sequence is TGTGCCAGCTCACGCCTTGGACAGAACAATCAGCCCCAGCATTTT. Amino acid sequence: CASSRLGQNNQPQHF.

This chain uses TRBV5-4 with TRBJ1-2; 8 bases fit TRBD1. CDR3 length equals 14 residues. The germline gives CDR1 SGHNT, CDR2 YYREEE (reference sequence). V was pared by 4 bases and J by 8 bases, with 10 bases of the junction left unmatched. Here the CDR3 reads CASSRQGLIEGYTF. The CDR3 DNA reads TGTGCCAGCAGCCGACAGGGGTTGATAGAAGGCTACACCTTC. Full variable domain (remainder filled in from reference TRBV5-4 and TRBJ1-2): ETGVTQSPTHLIKTRGQQVTLRCSSQSGHNTVSWYQQALGQGPQFIFQYYREEENGRGNFPPRFSGLQFPNYSSELNVNALELDDSALYLCASSRQGLIEGYTFGSGTRLTVV.

The rearrangement links TRBV30 to TRBJ2-5; perhaps TRBD2 as D (7 bases). The V end was cut by 6 bases, the J end by 5 bases, with 16 bases between. The CDR3 is 13 amino acids. Looked up from germline, CDR1 is GTSNPN and CDR2 is SVGIG (reference sequence). CDR3 nucleotides: TGTGCCTGCGGAGGGGGAGGGGCCGAGACCCAGTACTTC. Encoded protein: CACGGGGAETQYF.

The V call is TRBV5-6, the J call TRBJ1-1, with D possibly matching TRBD1 (5 bases). The V gene lost 0 bases and the J gene lost 5 bases, with 14 bases spanning the gap. The germline V gene encodes CDR1 SGHDT and CDR2 YYEEEE. The CDR3 is 15 residues long. The CDR3, as DNA: TGTGCCAGCAGCTTGGCCGGAGGGGCTAGGACTGAAGCTTTCTTT. Amino acid sequence: CASSLAGGARTEAFF.

V gene TRBV5-8 combines with J gene TRBJ1-5; D gene uncertain. Deletions cut 5 bases from V and 4 bases from J, with 7 bases between. Germline V gene data show CDR1 as SGHTS and CDR2 as YDEGEE. CDR3 length: 12 amino acids. The CDR3 loop is CASRVDNQPQHF. The CDR3 nucleotides read TGTGCCAGCAGGGTAGATAATCAGCCCCAGCATTTT.

This chain joins TRBV7-9 and TRBJ2-2; weak D call: TRBD2 (6 bases). Per the germline V gene, CDR1 is SEHNR and CDR2 is FQNEAQ (reference sequence). The CDR3 runs to 13 residues. Trimming cost V 9 bases and J 1 base, with 9 bases left between them. The CDR3 DNA reads as TGTGCCAGGGGGGGAATGAACACCGGGGAGCTGTTTTTT. Translation: CARGGMNTGELFF.

This chain links TRBV27 with TRBJ2-2; no firm D call. This CDR3 contains 12 residues. V was shortened by 8 bases and J by 5 bases, with 9 bases between the two germline ends. CDR1 is MNHEY and CDR2 is SMNVEV in the germline V gene (reference sequence). CDR3 nucleotides: TGTGCCAGCGGTAGAAATACCGGGGAGCTGTTTTTT. This sequence encodes CASGRNTGELFF.

The CDR3 spells CASSVKETQYF. The CDR3 DNA reads as TGTGCCAGCAGTGTTAAAGAGACCCAGTACTTC. This chain links TRBV2 with TRBJ2-5; no definite D call. Germline lookup yields CDR1 SNHLY and CDR2 FYNNEI. The CDR3 covers 11 residues. The ends were cut back, 4 bases at V and 3 bases at J, with 3 bases in the middle.

The rearrangement joins TRBV5-4 to TRBJ1-1, with D possibly TRBD1 on 5 matching bases. Trimming removed 0 bases from V and 4 bases from J, with 13 bases in between. The germline CDR1 and CDR2 sequences are SGHNT and YYREEE (reference sequence). This CDR3 has 15 amino acids. In DNA, the CDR3 is TGTGCCAGCAGCTTGGGGGGCCGCAGGACCACTGAAGCTTTCTTT. It is translated as CASSLGGRRTTEAFF.

This chain joins TRBV6-1 and TRBJ2-1, with a possible D match to TRBD1 (7 bases). CDR1 and CDR2 (germline): MNHNS, SASEGT. The CDR3 runs 14 residues. The V end was cut by 4 bases, the J end by 4 bases, with 11 bases between. Written as DNA, the CDR3 is TGTGCCAGCAGTGTCAGGGGGGAATACAATGAGCAGTTCTTC. It yields the protein CASSVRGEYNEQFF.

The genes are TRBV6-5 and TRBJ2-7, with 9 nucleotides matching TRBD1. The germline gives CDR1 MNHEY, CDR2 SVGAGI. V was pared by 5 bases and J by 4 bases, with 6 bases of the junction left unmatched. The CDR3 spans 14 residues. The CDR3 DNA reads as TGTGCCAGCAGTGTAGGGACAGGGAGTTACGAGCAGTACTTC. The encoded protein is CASSVGTGSYEQYF.

The chain carries TRBV27 and TRBJ2-7, with 9 positions matching TRBD1. CDR1 is MNHEY, CDR2 SMNVEV, per germline (reference sequence). After removal of 5 bases from V and 3 bases from J, the junction contained 2 bases not matched to a gene. This CDR3 is built from 13 residues. The CDR3 DNA reads as TGTGCCAGCAGTCCGACAGGGGGCTACGAGCAGTACTTC. This encodes CASSPTGGYEQYF.

The V and J genes are TRBV7-6 and TRBJ2-7; 9 nucleotides align to TRBD2. V trimming: 1 base; J trimming: 1 base; junction bases outside the gene matches: 8. The CDR3 totals 17 residues. Germline loops: CDR1 SGHVS, CDR2 FNYEAQ. CDR3 nucleotides: TGTGCCAGCAGCTTAGAGGGGGCTAGCGGGGAATCCTACGAGCAGTACTTC. Its protein product is CASSLEGASGESYEQYF. Supplemented by reference TRBV7-6 and TRBJ2-7, the full variable domain reads GAGVSQSPRYKVTKRGQDVALRCDPISGHVSLYWYRQALGQGPEFLTYFNYEAQQDKSGLPNDRFSAERPEGSISTLTIQRTEQRDSAMYRCASSLEGASGESYEQYFGPGTRLTVT.

This chain connects TRBV10-3 to TRBJ2-7, with 10 bases that match TRBD2. This CDR3 region has 15 residues. With 4 bases clipped from V and 5 bases from J, the junction kept 8 bases outside the gene matches. Germline loops: CDR1 ENHRY, CDR2 SYGVKD. CDR3: CAISGTSGPGDEQYF. In DNA form, the CDR3 reads TGTGCCATCAGTGGGACTAGCGGCCCTGGCGACGAGCAGTACTTC.

This chain uses TRBV2 with TRBJ1-4, with 8 bases matching TRBD1. The ends lost 6 bases at V and 0 bases at J; junction bases unmatched: 9. This CDR3 spans 17 amino acids. The V gene's germline CDR1 is SNHLY and CDR2 FYNNEI. This CDR3 is CASRVDRDYATNEKLFF. CDR3 nucleotides: TGTGCCAGCAGGGTGGACAGGGACTACGCAACTAATGAAAAACTGTTTTTT.

V usage is TRBV6-5 and J usage is TRBJ2-7, with 10 bases identical to TRBD1. The CDR3 sequence is 14 residues long. The trim removed 7 bases at V and 5 bases at J, leaving 8 bases unmatched. Germline V gene sequence: CDR1 MNHEY, CDR2 SVGAGI. The CDR3 loop is CASTRDRGINEQYF. The CDR3 nucleotides read TGTGCCAGCACCCGGGACAGGGGTATCAACGAGCAGTACTTC.

This clone has a single count. This rearrangement joins TRBV11-3 to TRBJ2-4, with D possibly being TRBD1 (6 bases). This CDR3 is built from 16 residues. V was clipped by 1 base and J by 3 bases, with 13 bases between them. Germline V gene data show CDR1 as SGHNT and CDR2 as YENEEA. The CDR3 is CASSLGGTRGKNIQYF. The CDR3 nucleotides are TGTGCCAGCAGCTTAGGGGGGACCAGGGGCAAAAACATTCAGTACTTC.